This TCR beta chain was retrieved from a study of OX40 agonist ivuxolimab in advanced cancers. Here immunoSEQ multiplex PCR was the method, and the copy in TCRdb shows in-frame clones only, minus some. The profile shows 91,000 or so clones, under 90% of them singletons. Germline assignment: CDR1 SGHNT and CDR2 YYREEE (reference sequence). This CDR3 is 16 amino acids long. V dropped 0 bases and J dropped 2 bases, with 14 bases sitting between them. The clonotype was recovered from an adult with an advanced solid tumor such as melanoma, head and neck, liver or kidney cancer. This specimen consisted of CD4+ or CD8+ T cells sorted from blood, obtained in a trial of the OX40 agonist ivuxolimab. The genes are TRBV5-4 and TRBJ1-2, with D hard to call. The CDR3 sequence is CASSLGSLPPNYGYTF. The DNA of the CDR3 is TGTGCCAGCAGCTTGGGCAGCCTGCCCCCAAACTATGGCTACACCTTC.